A single sample gave rise to the 14 T cell receptor beta chains below, sequenced in a study of patients and donors after allogeneic stem cell transplantation. TCRdb used MiXCR to reprocess the RT-PCR reads, holding one entry per CDR3 protein. The table includes around 170,000 distinct CDR3 sequences, 20% to 25% detected once. Input material: blood, either unsorted or a sorted T cell fraction (not recorded which). These receptors were collected from a human donor who was either an allogeneic HSCT recipient or a stem cell or donor lymphocyte infusion donor (not recorded which). It is not recorded whose cells these are; they may come from a transplant donor.

This sequence joins TRBV12-3 or TRBV12-4 and TRBJ2-7; TRBD2 agrees at 9 bases. Trimming removed 1 base from V and 2 bases from J; junction bases left unmatched: 6. The CDR3 length is 16 residues. The CDR3 DNA reads TGTGCCAGCAGTTTAGGAGGGCTAGCGGGGACCTACGAGCAGTACTTC. This encodes CASSLGGLAGTYEQYF.

This clonotype was detected a few times. The gene calls are TRBV7-2 and TRBJ1-2, with unresolved D. From germline, CDR1 is SGHTA and CDR2 FQGNSA. Trimming pared 5 bases from V and 4 bases from J, leaving 17 bases between. This CDR3 region has 15 residues. Written as DNA, the CDR3 is TGTGCCAGCAGCAAACCCCGCGGGGATGGCTATGGCTACACCTTC. Translated: CASSKPRGDGYGYTF.

This clonotype showed up just a few times. The rearrangement joins TRBV6-6 to TRBJ1-5, with a tentative D call TRBD1 (6 bases). Per germline, CDR1 MNHNY and CDR2 SVGAGI (reference sequence). This CDR3 has 16 amino acids. Trimming took off 5 bases at V and 1 base at J, with 15 bases between the two ends. CDR3 DNA sequence: TGTGCCAGCAGTCCCCGAGGGGGAATGAGCAATCAGCCCCAGCATTTT. Translated: CASSPRGGMSNQPQHF.

CDR3 sequence: CASSFGGDSNEQFF. For the CDR3, the DNA is TGTGCCAGCAGCTTCGGAGGGGATAGCAATGAGCAGTTCTTC. The rearrangement links TRBV7-2 to TRBJ2-1, with D possibly matching TRBD2 (6 bases). In germline, CDR1 is SGHTA, CDR2 FQGNSA. V lost 3 bases and J lost 6, with 12 bases in between. This CDR3 region has 14 residues.

This clonotype appeared a few times. The CDR3 loop reads CASRPDRGWTGELFF. CDR3 sequence (DNA): TGTGCCAGCAGGCCCGACAGGGGGTGGACCGGGGAGCTGTTTTTT. V usage is TRBV2 and J usage is TRBJ2-2; 9 bases map to TRBD1. Germline CDR1 and CDR2: SNHLY and FYNNEI. The V segment lost 6 bases and the J segment 5 bases; nucleotides outside the gene matches: 7. The CDR3 contains 15 residues.

The J gene is TRBJ1-1, the V gene TRBV7-9, with a possible D match to TRBD1 (6 bases). V was cut by 1 base and J by 0 bases, with 15 bases left in between. Germline V gene lookup returns CDR1 SEHNR and CDR2 FQNEAQ (reference sequence). The CDR3 totals 17 residues. The chain's CDR3 is CASSLGETGSLNTEAFF. The CDR3 DNA follows: TGTGCCAGCAGCTTAGGGGAAACAGGGAGCTTGAACACTGAAGCTTTCTTT.

CDR3 protein: CSARVTLYNSPLHF. In DNA, the CDR3 is TGCAGTGCTAGAGTGACACTTTATAATTCACCCCTCCACTTT. The rearrangement links TRBV20-1 to TRBJ1-6; D uncertain. The germline CDR1 and CDR2 sequences are DFQATT and SNEGSKA (reference sequence). The CDR3 is 14 residues long. The V gene lost 1 base and the J gene lost 4 bases, with 8 bases spanning the gap.

This clonotype was detected a few times. This chain links TRBV24-1 with TRBJ1-1; D possibly corresponds to TRBD1 (5 bases). CDR3 size: 16 residues. Trimming removed 1 base at V and 11 bases at J, with 22 bases between. Germline lookup yields CDR1 KGHDR and CDR2 SFDVKD. CDR3 in amino acids: CATSDFHDSGRLWAFF. The CDR3 nucleotides are TGTGCCACCAGTGATTTTCACGACAGTGGGCGACTATGGGCTTTCTTT.

In this sample, this clonotype turned up many times. This chain joins TRBV3-1 and TRBJ1-6; D might be TRBD1 (5 bases). The CDR3 runs to 16 residues. V was shortened by 4 bases and J by 7 bases, with 17 bases between the two germline ends. CDR1 and CDR2 from the germline V gene are LGHDT and YNNKEL (reference sequence). The CDR3 protein is CASSPWGGAGNSPLHF. In nucleotides, the CDR3 is TGTGCCAGCAGCCCTTGGGGAGGGGCGGGGAATTCACCCCTCCACTTT.

This clonotype has only a few counts. The V gene is TRBV11-3, the J gene TRBJ1-1, with no clear D. This CDR3 has 12 residues. Germline lookup yields CDR1 SGHNT and CDR2 YENEEA. The V gene lost 10 bases and the J gene lost 6 bases, with 15 bases spanning the gap. The CDR3 region has the DNA TGTGCCACCGAAGCGGTCCTTCCTGAAGCTTTCTTT. It is translated as CATEAVLPEAFF.

This chain links TRBV21-1 with TRBJ1-5. TRBV21-1 is given as a pseudogene. The CDR3 has 18 residues. CDR3 DNA sequence: TGTGCCAGCAGCAAAAGCGTTAAAGGACGGTGGGGCAATCAGCCCCAGCATTTT. It translates to CASSKSVKGRWGNQPQHF.

This clonotype came up a few times. This chain's CDR3 is CASTHPGLIAGELFF. The CDR3 bases are TGTGCCAGCACCCACCCGGGCCTTATCGCCGGGGAGCTGTTTTTT. This chain joins TRBV7-9 and TRBJ2-2; no clear D. V was trimmed by 7 bases and J by 6 bases, leaving 18 bases between them. CDR3 size: 15 residues. Germline lookup yields CDR1 SEHNR and CDR2 FQNEAQ (reference sequence).

The V and J genes are TRBV5-5 and TRBJ2-7; D is undetermined. Germline CDR1 is SGHKS and CDR2 is YYEKEE (reference sequence). The CDR3 is 14 residues long. V was cut by 6 bases and J by 5 bases, with 18 bases left in between. CDR3 in amino acids: CASTLLMGRNEQYF. The CDR3 DNA reads as TGTGCCAGCACCCTCTTAATGGGCAGAAACGAGCAGTACTTC.

The chain has TRBV6-1 and TRBJ1-4; 7 nucleotides agree with TRBD1. V gave up 8 bases and J gave up 11 bases; unmatched junction bases: 14. The CDR3 runs to 14 residues. The germline gives CDR1 MNHNS, CDR2 SASEGT. The CDR3 nucleotides are TGTGCCAGCTCGGAAGGGGGCGCAGGAAGGAAACTGTTTTTT. It specifies CASSEGGAGRKLFF.